The T cell receptor (beta chain) described here comes from a study of T cell responses to AZD1222 COVID-19 vaccine. V lost 6 bases, J lost 3 bases, and 8 bases lay in between. The germline CDR1 and CDR2 sequences are DFQATT and SNEGSKA (reference sequence). This CDR3 has 11 amino acids. Profiling relied on immunoSEQ multiplex PCR, and the TCRdb table lists in-frame clones only, not all of them. Among around 100,000 clones listed, roughly 89% were seen once. General study findings and limits: A mostly white British donor set with more females was recruited, and clonal diversity was possibly underestimated. Sampled repertoires all dated from after the peak T cell response.

With regard to this clone: Its specificity is unknown.

Sequences were derived from peripheral blood, sampled on day 0 of AZD1222 vaccination. V gene TRBV20-1 combines with J gene TRBJ1-2; D is unresolved. This receptor was identified in an adult in good health. The DNA for the CDR3 is TGCAGTGCAAACAGCGACTATGGCTACACCTTC. Amino acid sequence: CSANSDYGYTF.